This T cell receptor beta chain was found in a study of blood T cell repertoires in COVID-19. Here immunoSEQ multiplex PCR was the method, and the copy in TCRdb shows in-frame clones only, minus some. This table holds about 190,000 clones, 65% to 85% found once. CDR1 and CDR2 from the germline V gene are MNHEY and SVGAGI. The CDR3 sequence is 14 residues long. With V trimmed by 0 bases and J by 2 bases, 0 bases remained unmatched. Sequenced material: PBMCs or T cells enriched from blood (not recorded which). The genes are TRBV6-5 and TRBJ1-2; 7 bases are a match to TRBD1. The sequence was obtained from a woman aged 30 to 39 who had recovered from COVID-19. The CDR3 DNA is TGTGCCAGCAGTTACTCGGGACAGAACTATGGCTACACCTTC. Translating it yields CASSYSGQNYGYTF.